Below are 23 T cell receptor beta chains sequenced from a single sample in a study of blood T cells in healthy people across ages. A second about 7 to 12 cycle PCR used barcoded and J-beta primers. A single record per CDR3 protein comes from TCRdb applying MiXCR to the 5' RACE reads. This table holds some 640,000 distinct CDR3 sequences, approximately 30% found once. Sequencing was done on a sample of blood. These receptors were taken from a woman older than 75 in good health.

On this clonotype: It may be a read error: a sequence one base away is much more abundant. The chain links TRBV5-4 to TRBJ2-3; 11 bases align to TRBD2. Germline-derived CDR1 and CDR2 are SGHNT and YYREEE (reference sequence). The CDR3 is 14 amino acids. The CDR3 loop is CASRLGLAADMQYF. The DNA for the CDR3 is TGTGCCAGCAGGTTGGGACTAGCGGCCGATATGCAGTATTTT.

This clonotype has a count of ten or more. V gene TRBV30 combines with J gene TRBJ2-1, with D perhaps matching TRBD2 (5 bases). The CDR3 is 16 amino acids. The V gene lost 0 bases and the J gene lost 3 bases, with 15 bases spanning the gap. Germline CDR1 and CDR2: GTSNPN and SVGIG (reference sequence). In nucleotides, the CDR3 is TGTGCCTGGAGTGTAAGCGGCCAGCGGCTCTACAATGAGCAGTTCTTC. Translation: CAWSVSGQRLYNEQFF.

This chain links TRBV7-2 with TRBJ2-5; 12 bases match TRBD2. Germline lookup yields CDR1 SGHTA and CDR2 FQGNSA. The CDR3 runs 16 residues. V was clipped by 2 bases and J by 5 bases; unmatched bases: 6. This chain's CDR3 is CASSLILAGGRETQYF. In DNA, the CDR3 is TGTGCCAGCAGCTTAATCCTAGCGGGGGGGCGGGAGACCCAGTACTTC. Full variable domain (missing parts from reference TRBV7-2 and TRBJ2-5): GAGVSQSPSNKVTEKGKDVELRCDPISGHTALYWYRQSLGQGLEFLIYFQGNSAPDKSGLPSDRFSAERTGGSVSTLTIQRTQQEDSAVYLCASSLILAGGRETQYFGPGTRLLVL.

The V gene is TRBV6-5, the J gene TRBJ2-5; D call uncertain. This CDR3 is 15 amino acids long. Trimming took 2 bases from V and 2 from J, leaving 12 bases between them. CDR1 is MNHEY and CDR2 is SVGAGI in the germline V gene. DNA for the CDR3: TGTGCCAGCAGTTACCTACCGGCGAGGCAAGAGACCCAGTACTTC. This gives the protein CASSYLPARQETQYF.

This clonotype was seen a single time. V usage is TRBV10-3 and J usage is TRBJ1-1; no reliable D call. The germline CDR1 and CDR2 sequences are ENHRY and SYGVKD. This CDR3 has 14 residues. V lost 2 bases and J 1 base, leaving 8 bases between the germline ends. Here the CDR3 DNA reads TGTGCCATCAGTGAGCAGTTACCGAACACTGAAGCTTTCTTT. Its translation is CAISEQLPNTEAFF.

In this sample, this clonotype turned up once. With a much larger clone just one base away, this may be a read error. The chain couples TRBV3-1 to TRBJ2-1, with D perhaps assigned TRBD1 or TRBD2 (5 bases each). The CDR3 spans 15 residues. CDR1 LGHDT and CDR2 YNNKEL come from the germline V gene (reference sequence). V was trimmed by 0 bases and J by 8 bases, leaving 14 bases between them. The CDR3 nucleotides are TGTGCCAGCAGCCAAGAAGGGACGAAATGCGATGAGCAGTTCTTC. It translates to CASSQEGTKCDEQFF.

The sample holds a few counts of this clonotype. This may stem from a read error, because a much larger clone lies one nucleotide away. The chain links TRBV6-2 or TRBV6-3 to TRBJ1-2; D gene unclear. The CDR3 spans 15 residues. Looked up from germline, CDR1 is MNHEY and CDR2 is SVGEGT. CDR3 sequence: CASSYPRTGIYGHTF. Written as DNA, the CDR3 is TGTGCCAGCAGTTACCCCAGAACGGGGATCTATGGCCACACCTTC.

This clonotype was seen only a few times. The chain couples TRBV20-1 to TRBJ1-1; D may be TRBD1 (6 bases). The CDR3 covers 13 residues. Germline loops: CDR1 DFQATT, CDR2 SNEGSKA (reference sequence). Between the trimmed V and J ends, which lost 3 bases and 8 bases, there was a span of 16 bases. The CDR3 is CSASPDSLKEAFF. CDR3 DNA sequence: TGCAGTGCTAGCCCGGACAGCCTGAAAGAAGCTTTCTTT.

This clonotype was counted at least ten times. This sequence joins TRBV20-1 and TRBJ2-3; TRBD2 aligns across 8 bases. The CDR3 is made up of 16 amino acids. Germline loops: CDR1 DFQATT, CDR2 SNEGSKA (reference sequence). The trim removed 0 bases at V and 1 base at J, leaving 6 bases unmatched. The CDR3 DNA follows: TGCAGTGCTAGAGATCCTTCTAGCGGGCGCACAGATACGCAGTATTTT. Its translation: CSARDPSSGRTDTQYF.

In regard to this clonotype: A much larger clone lies a single base off, so this may be a read error. This chain joins TRBV24-1 and TRBJ2-1; D might be TRBD1 (5 bases). The J call is uncertain, as TRBJ2-7 better fits the DNA end. From germline, CDR1 is KGHDR and CDR2 SFDVKD. The CDR3 is 16 residues long. CDR3 nucleotide sequence: TGTGCCACCAGTGATCGAAGGGGAAACTCCTACAATGAGCAGTACTTC. Translating gives CATSDRRGNSYNEQYF.

This clonotype was recorded at least ten times. The gene calls are TRBV2 and TRBJ2-7, with a possible D match to TRBD1 (5 bases). From germline, CDR1 is SNHLY and CDR2 FYNNEI. The CDR3 has 14 residues. Between the trimmed V and J ends, which lost 2 bases and 2 bases, there was a span of 10 bases. For the CDR3, the DNA is TGTGCCAGCAGTGAATGGGGCTCCACCTACGAGCAGTACTTC. It yields the protein CASSEWGSTYEQYF.

V is TRBV2 and J is TRBJ1-1; D not resolved. This CDR3 region has 12 residues. Trimming removed 1 base at V and 5 bases at J, with 5 bases between. In germline, CDR1 is SNHLY, CDR2 FYNNEI. CDR3 sequence reads: CASSEEVTEAFF. Here the CDR3 DNA reads TGTGCCAGCAGTGAAGAGGTTACTGAAGCTTTCTTT.

This clonotype was seen at least ten times. The rearrangement links TRBV7-7 to TRBJ2-5, with 10 nucleotides matching TRBD1. V was pared by 7 bases and J by 7 bases, with 12 bases of the junction left unmatched. In germline, CDR1 is SSHAT, CDR2 FNYEAQ (reference sequence). The CDR3 spans 15 residues. The CDR3 DNA reads as TGTGCCAGCAACCCGACAGGGGGCGAATCAGGGACCCAGTACTTC. It specifies CASNPTGGESGTQYF.

In the case of this clonotype: A read error may explain this, as a much larger clone is one base away. This chain joins TRBV6-1 and TRBJ2-5, with D tentatively TRBD2 (6 bases). Between the trimmed V and J ends, which lost 6 bases and 5 bases, there was a span of 13 bases. Germline CDR1 and CDR2: MNHNS and SASEGT. The CDR3 covers 13 residues. DNA for the CDR3: TGTGCCAGCAGGGAACCGGGACTGGAGACCCAGTACTTC. Translation gives CASREPGLETQYF.

This clonotype has at least ten counts. The chain carries TRBV12-3 or TRBV12-4 and TRBJ1-1; D unclear. Trimming shortened V by 2 bases and J by 5 bases, and 9 bases separated the two germline ends. The CDR3 has 13 amino acids. The CDR3 is CASSLRATTEAFF. Written as DNA, the CDR3 is TGTGCCAGCAGTTTACGGGCTACGACTGAAGCTTTCTTT.

This clonotype was seen at least ten times. The rearrangement links TRBV29-1 to TRBJ2-5; 8 nucleotides line up with TRBD1. Per germline, CDR1 SQVTM and CDR2 ANQGSEA. CDR3 length equals 13 residues. The V gene end was trimmed by 4 bases and the J gene end by 11 bases; junction bases not matched to a gene: 12. Here the CDR3 reads CSVGDRGTNEQYF. The CDR3 nucleotides are TGCAGCGTTGGTGACAGGGGTACTAATGAGCAGTACTTC.

This clonotype came up many times. V usage is TRBV11-2 and J usage is TRBJ2-5; D is possibly TRBD1 (6 bases). Germline V gene lookup returns CDR1 SGHAT and CDR2 FQNNGV. The germline V and J ends were trimmed by 5 bases and 5 bases, with 12 bases remaining between them. The CDR3 runs 13 residues. CDR3 amino acids: CASSPTRGETQYF. Here the CDR3 DNA reads TGTGCCAGCAGCCCCACTAGGGGGGAGACCCAGTACTTC.

This clonotype was seen repeatedly, ten times or more. V and J are TRBV20-1 and TRBJ2-1, with 14 bases that match TRBD2. This CDR3 has 16 residues. Looked up from germline, CDR1 is DFQATT and CDR2 is SNEGSKA (reference sequence). The V segment lost 6 bases and the J segment 6 bases; nucleotides outside the gene matches: 10. CDR3 region: CSASTGLAGGRNEQFF. CDR3 nucleotide sequence: TGCAGTGCGAGCACCGGACTAGCGGGGGGACGCAATGAGCAGTTCTTC.

The V gene is TRBV9, the J gene TRBJ2-3; D is undetermined. Germline V gene lookup returns CDR1 SGDLS and CDR2 YYNGEE. Trimming pared 0 bases from V and 1 base from J, leaving 12 bases between. The CDR3 has 16 amino acids. The CDR3 is CASSVVSPYGTDTQYF. CDR3 in DNA: TGTGCCAGCAGCGTAGTTTCTCCCTACGGCACAGATACGCAGTATTTT.

The genes are TRBV7-9 and TRBJ2-1; 12 nucleotides align to TRBD2. From germline, CDR1 is SEHNR and CDR2 FQNEAQ (reference sequence). CDR3 length: 16 amino acids. The trim removed 1 base at V and 3 bases at J, leaving 1 base unmatched. CDR3 in DNA: TGTGCCAGCAGCTTAGTACTAGCGGGAGGCTACAATGAGCAGTTCTTC. Its protein is CASSLVLAGGYNEQFF.

This clonotype was picked up a small number of times. The chain links TRBV20-1 to TRBJ1-1, with D tentatively TRBD1 (6 bases). The CDR3 has 11 amino acids. Germline CDR1 and CDR2: DFQATT and SNEGSKA (reference sequence). Trimming removed 3 bases at V and 9 bases at J, with 11 bases between. In nucleotides, the CDR3 is TGCAGTGCTAGTGTGGGGGACAAAGCTTTCTTT. It encodes CSASVGDKAFF.

As concerns this clonotype: A much larger clone lies one base from this, so it may be a read error. The V and J genes are TRBV30 and TRBJ2-5; 7 nucleotides agree with TRBD2. V trimming: 0 bases; J trimming: 11 bases; junction bases outside the gene matches: 6. Looked up from germline, CDR1 is GTSNPN and CDR2 is SVGIG (reference sequence). The CDR3 sequence is 12 residues long. The CDR3 is CAWSVQAGEQYF. The CDR3 DNA reads TGTGCCTGGAGTGTACAGGCGGGGGAGCAGTACTTC.

This clonotype has only a few counts. A much larger clone sits a single nucleotide away, making a read error possible. J is TRBJ2-1 and V is TRBV10-3; D possibly uses TRBD1 or TRBD2 (6 bases each). The J call is doubtful: the DNA matches TRBJ2-7 better. Germline V gene data show CDR1 as ENHRY and CDR2 as SYGVKD. The CDR3 contains 15 residues. The CDR3 sequence is CAINERGVTYNEQYF. The CDR3, as DNA: TGTGCCATCAATGAAAGGGGGGTCACCTACAATGAGCAGTACTTC.